This T cell receptor (beta chain) was profiled in a study of T-cell memory formation after mild COVID-19. Study as a whole: Clusters of TCRs were largely donor specific.

From the 5' RACE reads, TCRdb called clonotypes with MiXCR, one entry per CDR3 protein. The repertoire consists of a few hundred thousand distinct CDR3 sequences, with 20% to 25% occurring once and the leading ten covering 8.5% to 10%. The sequence was obtained from an adult woman who had mild COVID-19 (a few samples of this study predate the infection). Cell type and time point are not known. Sequencing was carried out using PBMCs or a T cell subset sorted from them (not recorded which).

CDR3 sequence reads: CASSLGGRTSEQYF. In nucleotides, the CDR3 is TGTGCCAGCAGTTTGGGCGGGAGAACGTCCGAGCAGTACTTC. The rearrangement joins TRBV12-3 or TRBV12-4 to TRBJ2-7, with TRBD2 matching over 7 bases. CDR3 length equals 14 residues. The J segment lost 6 bases and the V segment lost 3 bases, leaving 8 bases of the junction unmatched.